The 11 T cell receptor beta chains in this list originate from one sample, sequenced in a study of shared clonotypes between healthy human individuals. Using immunoSEQ multiplex PCR, the repertoire was profiled, and TCRdb retains in-frame clones only, with some absent. The sample shows 2,500,000 or so clones, 93% of them seen only once. Sequenced: naive CD4+ T cells from PBMCs. The subset: CD45RA+ positively selected. These receptors were taken from a young man in good health. Some clones in this sample may be carry-over from other donors' samples.

J is TRBJ1-1 and V is TRBV5-1; TRBD1 aligns across 8 bases. The V and J ends lost 5 bases and 1 base, in that order; junction bases with no gene match: 4. Per germline, CDR1 SGHRS and CDR2 YFSETQ. The CDR3 is made up of 14 amino acids. This chain's CDR3 is CASRDGQGNTEAFF. The CDR3 coding sequence is TGCGCCAGCAGGGACGGACAGGGGAACACTGAAGCTTTCTTT. Looking up the rest from reference TRBV5-1 and TRBJ1-1 gives the full variable domain: KAGVTQTPRYLIKTRGQQVTLSCSPISGHRSVSWYQQTPGQGLQFLFEYFSETQRNKGNFPGRFSGRQFSNSRSEMNVSTLELGDSALYLCASRDGQGNTEAFFGQGTRLTVV.

The chain combines TRBV18 with TRBJ1-1; maybe TRBD1 (5 bases). The V gene lost 5 bases and the J gene lost 0 bases, with 13 bases spanning the gap. The germline CDR1 and CDR2 sequences are KGHSH and LQKENI. CDR3 length: 15 residues. The CDR3 coding sequence is TGTGCCAGCTCAGCTGGGGGAATCTTGAACACTGAAGCTTTCTTT. Translated: CASSAGGILNTEAFF.

The CDR3 loop reads CASSPSGGGAEAFF. The CDR3, as DNA: TGCGCCAGCAGCCCCTCAGGGGGAGGAGCTGAAGCTTTCTTT. The rearrangement links TRBV5-1 to TRBJ1-1; 7 nucleotides agree with TRBD1. The germline V gene has CDR1 SGHRS and CDR2 YFSETQ. The trim removed 4 bases at V and 6 bases at J, leaving 9 bases unmatched. The CDR3 runs 14 residues.

The V and J genes are TRBV6-5 and TRBJ1-1; D is undetermined. This CDR3 has 14 amino acids. The germline CDR1 and CDR2 sequences are MNHEY and SVGAGI. With 2 bases removed from V and 4 bases from J, the gap between germline ends came to 11 bases. CDR3 in amino acids: CASSYLYGPTEAFF. As DNA, the CDR3 is TGTGCCAGCAGTTACCTCTACGGGCCCACTGAAGCTTTCTTT.

This chain links TRBV5-4 with TRBJ2-3; D unclear. The CDR3 extends over 14 amino acids. Trimming took off 4 bases at V and 0 bases at J, with 9 bases between the two ends. Looked up from germline, CDR1 is SGHNT and CDR2 is YYREEE (reference sequence). The CDR3 loop is CASSEGRSTDTQYF. Here the CDR3 DNA reads TGTGCCAGCAGCGAAGGACGGAGCACAGATACGCAGTATTTT.

The chain links TRBV6-1 to TRBJ2-1; 7 bases match TRBD2. The CDR3 contains 14 residues. The J segment lost 4 bases and the V segment lost 3 bases, leaving 3 bases of the junction unmatched. Germline loops: CDR1 MNHNS, CDR2 SASEGT. The CDR3 DNA follows: TGTGCCAGCAGTGATCAGGGAGGGTACAATGAGCAGTTCTTC. Translation gives CASSDQGGYNEQFF.

The rearrangement joins TRBV5-1 to TRBJ2-5; TRBD2 matches at 8 bases. Germline V gene lookup returns CDR1 SGHRS and CDR2 YFSETQ. The CDR3 contains 19 residues. After removal of 0 bases from V and 1 base from J, the junction contained 14 bases not matched to a gene. The CDR3 sequence: CASSLARGLAKKLQETQYF. CDR3 sequence (DNA): TGCGCCAGCAGCTTGGCCCGAGGACTAGCCAAGAAACTCCAAGAGACCCAGTACTTC.

Concerning this clone: A junction boundary mismatches the germline segment, possibly from a read error. The chain links TRBV27 to TRBJ1-1; TRBD1 agrees at 7 bases. From germline, CDR1 is MNHEY and CDR2 SMNVEV (reference sequence). CDR3 length: 16 amino acids. CDR3 loop: CASSQRVQGGNAEAFF. The CDR3 DNA sequence: TGTGCCAGCAGCCAACGAGTTCAGGGGGGGAACGCTGAAGCTTTCTTT.

This chain connects TRBV28 to TRBJ1-3; D is uncertain. The CDR3 length is 14 residues. Germline V gene data show CDR1 as MDHEN and CDR2 as SYDVKM. Trimming removed 5 bases from V and 0 bases from J, with 8 bases in between. The CDR3 sequence: CASSPGHSGNTIYF. CDR3 coding DNA: TGTGCCAGCAGTCCAGGTCACTCTGGAAACACCATATATTTT. Looking up the rest from reference TRBV28 and TRBJ1-3 gives the full variable domain: DVKVTQSSRYLVKRTGEKVFLECVQDMDHENMFWYRQDPGLGLRLIYFSYDVKMKEKGDIPEGYSVSREKKERFSLILESASTNQTSMYLCASSPGHSGNTIYFGEGSWLTVV.

The chain employs TRBV4-1 and TRBJ2-3, with unresolved D. The CDR3 runs 16 residues. Looked up from germline, CDR1 is MGHRA and CDR2 is YSYEKL. V was cut by 4 bases and J by 2 bases, with 16 bases left in between. This CDR3 is CASSLEGRRYTDTQYF. The DNA for the CDR3 is TGCGCCAGCAGCCTAGAAGGTCGGCGGTACACAGATACGCAGTATTTT.

The V gene is TRBV28, the J gene TRBJ1-3; TRBD1 aligns across 9 bases. In germline, CDR1 is MDHEN, CDR2 SYDVKM. This CDR3 region has 12 residues. V dropped 8 bases and J dropped 11; count of bases not matched to a gene: 7. The CDR3 DNA sequence: TGTGCCAGCCAGGGACAGGGAAGTCCCATATATTTT. Translating it yields CASQGQGSPIYF.